A single sample gave rise to the 10 T cell receptor beta chains below, sequenced in a study of cytomegalovirus exposure and HLA in healthy donors. PCR amplification relied on 60 Vbeta primers (plus 13 Jbeta primers). Measured with immunoSEQ multiplex PCR; TCRdb has only the in-frame clones, and not every one. This table holds about 120,000 clones, around 80% found once. Sequencing input: PBMCs. The receptors derive from a man aged 30 to 39 in good health and CMV-seropositive.

V gene TRBV7-8 combines with J gene TRBJ2-5; 12 bases are a match to TRBD2. There are 16 residues in the CDR3. V lost 6 bases and J lost 5; bases outside the gene matches: 10. Germline CDR1 is SGHVS and CDR2 is FQNEAQ. The CDR3 spells CASRRARLAGVETQYF. The CDR3 DNA reads TGTGCCAGCAGGAGGGCCCGACTAGCGGGAGTGGAGACCCAGTACTTC. Full variable domain (outside the CDR3, taken from reference TRBV7-8 and TRBJ2-5): GAGVSQSPRYKVAKRGQDVALRCDPISGHVSLFWYQQALGQGPEFLTYFQNEAQLDKSGLPSDRFFAERPEGSVSTLKIQRTQQEDSAVYLCASRRARLAGVETQYFGPGTRLLVL.

Turning to this clone: A junction boundary mismatches the germline segment, possibly from a read error. The V and J genes are TRBV4-1 and TRBJ2-7, with 12 bases aligning to TRBD1. CDR1 MGHRA and CDR2 YSYEKL come from the germline V gene. The CDR3 runs to 15 residues. Here the CDR3 reads CASSQLIGTGGPLNF. CDR3 coding DNA: TGCGCCAGCAGCCAACTGATCGGGACAGGGGGCCCCTTAAACTTC.

V gene TRBV7-9 combines with J gene TRBJ1-3; D not certain. Between the trimmed V and J ends, which lost 6 bases and 0 bases, there was a span of 24 bases. This CDR3 has 19 residues. Germline CDR1 reads SEHNR; CDR2 reads FQNEAQ (reference sequence). The CDR3 region is CASSGVKLLHDYSGNTIYF. In nucleotides, the CDR3 is TGTGCCAGCAGTGGGGTAAAATTACTACACGACTACTCTGGAAACACCATATATTTT.

V and J are TRBV4-2 and TRBJ2-7; 9 nucleotides match TRBD2. CDR1 and CDR2 (germline): LGHNA, YNFKEQ. The CDR3 runs 16 residues. Germline trimming cut 6 bases from V and 1 base from J; bases unmatched to any gene: 10. For the CDR3, the DNA is TGTGCCAGCAGACCTTTCGGGACTAGCAGATCCTACGAGCAGTACTTC. It is translated as CASRPFGTSRSYEQYF.

In this sample, this clone turned up once. For the CDR3, the DNA is TGTGCCATCAGTGACGGGAGCTTCTACAATGAGCAGTTCTTC. Protein: CAISDGSFYNEQFF. V gene TRBV10-3 combines with J gene TRBJ2-1, with D possibly TRBD2 on 6 matching bases. The CDR3 runs 14 residues. V lost 3 bases, J lost 3 bases, and 9 bases lay in between. CDR1 is ENHRY and CDR2 is SYGVKD in the germline V gene.

At least ten counts were recorded for this clone. The rearrangement links TRBV11-2 to TRBJ2-7; the D gene is possibly TRBD1 (6 bases). This CDR3 has 13 amino acids. V lost 1 base and J lost 12, with 16 bases in between. Germline lookup yields CDR1 SGHAT and CDR2 FQNNGV. Here the CDR3 DNA reads TGTGCCAGCAGCTTAGCGCCCGGACAGAAATCGTACTTC. Amino acid sequence: CASSLAPGQKSYF.

The rearrangement joins TRBV27 to TRBJ2-1; D possibly corresponds to TRBD2 (6 bases). Germline V CDR1 and CDR2: MNHEY, SMNVEV (reference sequence). V lost 5 bases and J lost 4, with 12 bases in between. The CDR3 has 14 amino acids. The CDR3 reads CASSLSGKYNEQFF. CDR3 DNA: TGTGCCAGCAGTCTTAGCGGAAAGTACAATGAGCAGTTCTTC.

The V gene is TRBV27, the J gene TRBJ1-1, with TRBD1 matching over 7 bases. This CDR3 has 16 residues. CDR1 MNHEY and CDR2 SMNVEV come from the germline V gene (reference sequence). J lost 4 bases, V lost 5 bases, and 13 bases had no gene match. As DNA, the CDR3 is TGTGCCAGCAGTATAGGACAGACAGGGCGTAGCACTGAAGCTTTCTTT. Translation gives CASSIGQTGRSTEAFF.

This rearrangement joins TRBV10-3 to TRBJ2-7; the match to TRBD1 covers 8 bases. Germline-derived CDR1 and CDR2 are ENHRY and SYGVKD. There are 14 residues in the CDR3. The J segment lost 5 bases and the V segment lost 5 bases, leaving 8 bases of the junction unmatched. The CDR3 DNA reads as TGTGCCATCAGTTCGTCGGACAGGGTAAACGAGCAGTACTTC. It yields the protein CAISSSDRVNEQYF.

CDR3 residues: CASSLTGPGAQHF. As DNA, the CDR3 is TGTGCCAGCTCACTTACAGGTCCGGGGGCCCAGCATTTT. V is TRBV18 and J is TRBJ1-5; TRBD1 is a possible D gene (5 bases). V lost 4 bases and J lost 11, with 15 bases in between. The CDR3 consists of 13 residues. Germline assignment: CDR1 KGHSH and CDR2 LQKENI.